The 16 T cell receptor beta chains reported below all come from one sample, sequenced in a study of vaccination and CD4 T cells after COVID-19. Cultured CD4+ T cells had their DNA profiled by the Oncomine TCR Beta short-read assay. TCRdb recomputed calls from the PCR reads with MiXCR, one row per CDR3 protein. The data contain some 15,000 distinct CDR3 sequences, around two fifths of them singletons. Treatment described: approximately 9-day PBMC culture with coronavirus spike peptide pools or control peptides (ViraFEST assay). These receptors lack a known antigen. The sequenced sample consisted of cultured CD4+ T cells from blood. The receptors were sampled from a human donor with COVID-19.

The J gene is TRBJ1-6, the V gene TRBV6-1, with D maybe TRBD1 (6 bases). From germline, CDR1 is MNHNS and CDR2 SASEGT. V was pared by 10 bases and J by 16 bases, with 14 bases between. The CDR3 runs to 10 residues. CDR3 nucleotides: TGTGCCACCGGGACAAGAGAGCTCCACTTT. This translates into CATGTRELHF.

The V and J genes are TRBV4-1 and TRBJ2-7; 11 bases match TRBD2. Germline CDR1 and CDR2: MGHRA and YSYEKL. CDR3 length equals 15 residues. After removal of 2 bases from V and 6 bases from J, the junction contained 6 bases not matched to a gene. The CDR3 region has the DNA TGCGCCAGCAGCCAAATAGCGGGGGGGTTCGCCGAGCAGTACTTC. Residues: CASSQIAGGFAEQYF.

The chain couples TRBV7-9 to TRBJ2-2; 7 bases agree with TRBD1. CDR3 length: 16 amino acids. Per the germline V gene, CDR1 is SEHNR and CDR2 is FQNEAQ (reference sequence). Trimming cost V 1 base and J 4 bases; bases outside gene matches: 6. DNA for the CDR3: TGTGCCAGCAGCTTAGGAGACAGGGTTAGCACCGGGGAGCTGTTTTTT. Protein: CASSLGDRVSTGELFF.

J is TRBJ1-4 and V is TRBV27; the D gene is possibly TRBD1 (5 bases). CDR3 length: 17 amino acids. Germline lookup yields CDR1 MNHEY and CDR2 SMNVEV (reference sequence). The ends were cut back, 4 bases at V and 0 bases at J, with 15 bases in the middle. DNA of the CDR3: TGTGCCAGCAGTTCCGGATGGGGCGTTGCAACTAATGAAAAACTGTTTTTT. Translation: CASSSGWGVATNEKLFF. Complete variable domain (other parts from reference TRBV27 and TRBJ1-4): EAQVTQNPRYLITVTGKKLTVTCSQNMNHEYMSWYRQDPGLGLRQIYYSMNVEVTDKGDVPEGYKVSRKEKRNFPLILESPSPNQTSLYFCASSSGWGVATNEKLFFGSGTQLSVL.

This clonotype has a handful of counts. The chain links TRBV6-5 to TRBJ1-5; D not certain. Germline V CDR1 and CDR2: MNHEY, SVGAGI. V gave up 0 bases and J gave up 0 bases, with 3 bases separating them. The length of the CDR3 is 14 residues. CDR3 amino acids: CASSYSTSNQPQHF. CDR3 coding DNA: TGTGCCAGCAGTTACTCAACTAGCAATCAGCCCCAGCATTTT.

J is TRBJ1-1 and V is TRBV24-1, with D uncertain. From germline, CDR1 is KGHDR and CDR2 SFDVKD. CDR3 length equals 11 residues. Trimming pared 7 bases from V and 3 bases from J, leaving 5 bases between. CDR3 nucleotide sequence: TGTGCCACCAGAACAGACACTGAAGCTTTCTTT. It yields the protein CATRTDTEAFF.

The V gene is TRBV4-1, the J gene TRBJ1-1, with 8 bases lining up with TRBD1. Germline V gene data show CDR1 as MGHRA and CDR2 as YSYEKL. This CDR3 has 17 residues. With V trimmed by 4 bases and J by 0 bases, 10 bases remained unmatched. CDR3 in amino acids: CASSRTTGGEMNTEAFF. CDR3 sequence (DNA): TGCGCCAGCAGCCGTACTACAGGGGGTGAGATGAACACTGAAGCTTTCTTT.

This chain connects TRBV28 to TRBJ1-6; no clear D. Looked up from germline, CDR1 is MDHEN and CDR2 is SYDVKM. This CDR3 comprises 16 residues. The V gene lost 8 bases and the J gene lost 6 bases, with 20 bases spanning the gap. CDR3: CASGLLPGKGNSPLHF. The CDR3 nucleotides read TGTGCCAGCGGGTTACTCCCGGGCAAGGGTAATTCACCCCTCCACTTT.

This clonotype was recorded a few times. CDR3 sequence (DNA): TGCGCCAGCAGCTTGGGAGAAAATGGCTACACCTTC. The encoded protein is CASSLGENGYTF. The chain uses TRBV5-1 and TRBJ1-2; no clear D gene. V was pared by 0 bases and J by 6 bases, with 6 bases between. Germline CDR1 and CDR2: SGHRS and YFSETQ. The CDR3 loop spans 12 amino acids.

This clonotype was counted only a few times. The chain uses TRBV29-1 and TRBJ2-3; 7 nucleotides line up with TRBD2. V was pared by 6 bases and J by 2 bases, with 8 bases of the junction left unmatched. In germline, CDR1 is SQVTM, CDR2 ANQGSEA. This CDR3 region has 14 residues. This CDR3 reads CSVGRGVDTDTQYF. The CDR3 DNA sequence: TGCAGCGTAGGTCGGGGGGTTGACACAGATACGCAGTATTTT.

The CDR3 DNA follows: TGTGCCAGCTCGACGGCTAATGAAAAACTGTTTTTT. Protein: CASSTANEKLFF. The chain couples TRBV27 to TRBJ1-4; D is unresolved. The germline CDR1 and CDR2 sequences are MNHEY and SMNVEV (reference sequence). Between the trimmed V and J ends, which lost 8 bases and 3 bases, there was a span of 7 bases. This CDR3 comprises 12 residues.

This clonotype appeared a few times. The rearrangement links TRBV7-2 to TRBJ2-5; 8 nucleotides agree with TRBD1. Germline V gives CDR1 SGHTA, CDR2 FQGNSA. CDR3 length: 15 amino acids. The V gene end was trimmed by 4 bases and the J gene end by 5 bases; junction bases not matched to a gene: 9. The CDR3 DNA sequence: TGTGCCAGCAGCTCCCAAAACAGGGGGAGGGAGACCCAGTACTTC. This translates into CASSSQNRGRETQYF.

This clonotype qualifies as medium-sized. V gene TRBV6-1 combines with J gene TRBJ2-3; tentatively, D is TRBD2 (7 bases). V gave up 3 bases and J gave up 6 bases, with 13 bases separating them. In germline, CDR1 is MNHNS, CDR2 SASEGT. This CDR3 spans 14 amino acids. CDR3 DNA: TGTGCCAGCAGTGACACGGCGGGGGCGGATACGCAGTATTTT. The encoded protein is CASSDTAGADTQYF.

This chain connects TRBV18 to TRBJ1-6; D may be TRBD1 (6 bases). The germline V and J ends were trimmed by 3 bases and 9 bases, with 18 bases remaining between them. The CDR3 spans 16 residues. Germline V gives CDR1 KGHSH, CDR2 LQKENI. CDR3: CASSPVQGNRGSPLHF. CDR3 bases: TGTGCCAGCTCACCGGTTCAGGGGAATAGGGGTTCACCCCTCCACTTT.

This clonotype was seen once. The CDR3 DNA reads TGTGCCAGCCGGGGGACCTCCTACAATGAGCAGTTCTTC. It encodes CASRGTSYNEQFF. The chain employs TRBV27 and TRBJ2-1; perhaps TRBD2 as D (6 bases). This CDR3 contains 13 residues. V was pared by 8 bases and J by 0 bases, with 8 bases between. Per the germline V gene, CDR1 is MNHEY and CDR2 is SMNVEV (reference sequence).

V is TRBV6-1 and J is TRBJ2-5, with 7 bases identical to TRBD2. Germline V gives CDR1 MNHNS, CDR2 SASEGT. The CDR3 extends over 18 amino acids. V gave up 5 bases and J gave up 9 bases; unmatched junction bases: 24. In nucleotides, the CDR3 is TGTGCCAGCAGTCAAACACGAGCCCTCCGGGACTACCCCAGGGCCCAGTACTTC. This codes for CASSQTRALRDYPRAQYF.